This T cell receptor beta chain was identified in a study of T cell responses to AZD1222 COVID-19 vaccine. Study-level findings and limits: The donor cohort was predominantly white British with a female majority, and clonal diversity may have been underestimated.

Measured with immunoSEQ multiplex PCR; TCRdb has only the in-frame clones, and not every one. The repertoire holds roughly 140,000 clones, with about 91% as singletons. Germline loops: CDR1 MNHNY, CDR2 SVGAGI (reference sequence). V was clipped by 5 bases and J by 10 bases, with 14 bases between them. The length of the CDR3 is 12 residues. For this clone: Its antigen remains unknown.

This chain uses TRBV6-6 with TRBJ1-1, with D possibly TRBD1 on 6 matching bases. The sequence came from an adult in good health. The sample consisted of peripheral blood, taken on day 0 of MenACWY control vaccination. In DNA, the CDR3 is TGTGCCAGCAGTAAGGGGGGGGTTTCAGCTTTCTTT. Protein product: CASSKGGVSAFF.